This T cell receptor beta chain was found in a study of cytomegalovirus exposure and HLA in healthy donors. Of note for this clone: Its antigen remains unidentified.

General study results and limits: What a later analysis showed was that several of the most significant clusters appeared linked to common viral pathogens. Among TCR beta chains, those listed as cytomegalovirus-associated numbered more than 150. Researchers reported that three CMV-associated chains were confirmed in vitro as CMV antigen-specific.

The CDR3 is 15 residues long. Trimming cost V 0 bases and J 8 bases; bases outside gene matches: 5. Looked up from germline, CDR1 is SGDLS and CDR2 is YYNGEE. The PCR contained 60 Vbeta and 13 Jbeta primers. The authors' processing: A later analysis tallied approximately 80 million unique TCR beta chains, 10 million to 12 million of them shared. Assay: immunoSEQ multiplex PCR; the TCRdb copy retains only in-frame clones and omits some. V, J and clone size are taken as reported in that table, and D and trimming were inferred from the DNA itself. The sample holds under 250,000 clones, approximately 82% seen once.

The V gene is TRBV9, the J gene TRBJ2-1; 10 bases agree with TRBD2. This TCR came from a woman aged 55-69 years in good health and CMV-seropositive. Material: PBMCs. The CDR3 loop reads CASSVDLAGVDEQFF. CDR3 sequence (DNA): TGTGCCAGCAGCGTAGATCTAGCGGGAGTAGATGAGCAGTTCTTC.